Each of the 12 T cell receptor beta chains below was sequenced from the same sample in a study of cytomegalovirus exposure and HLA in healthy donors (dated by TCRdb to 2015 to 2018). Receptor amplification or capture employed the immunoSEQ multiplex PCR assay. For the multiplex PCR, a mixture combining 60 forward primers for TCR Vbeta segments and 13 reverse primers for TCR Jbeta segments was used. Here the immuneACCESS table is served through TCRdb, limited to in-frame sequences with V and J called. Missing clones are a known gap in these copies; in checked studies unresolved V genes cover under half, and the rest lacks a known reason. The record for this sample contains roughly 73,000 clones. The ten largest clones capture 6.5% to 9.5% of the sample. The specimen sequenced was PBMCs. The receptors were gathered from a female donor in good health and CMV-seropositive.

The V gene is TRBV9, the J gene TRBJ2-5; weak D call: TRBD1 (6 bases). The CDR3 length is 16 residues. The V gene lost 2 bases and the J gene lost 2 bases, with 16 bases spanning the gap. CDR1 and CDR2 from the germline V gene are SGDLS and YYNGEE. The CDR3 sequence is CASSVGPGQGQETQYF. The DNA of the CDR3 is TGTGCCAGCAGCGTTGGCCCGGGGCAGGGGCAAGAGACCCAGTACTTC. Combining the CDR3 with reference TRBV9 and TRBJ2-5 gives the whole variable domain DSGVTQTPKHLITATGQRVTLRCSPRSGDLSVYWYQQSLDQGLQFLIQYYNGEERAKGNILERFSAQQFPDLHSELNLSSLELGDSALYFCASSVGPGQGQETQYFGPGTRLLVL.

The chain links TRBV11-2 to TRBJ2-7; D is possibly TRBD2 (6 bases). This CDR3 is built from 15 residues. Germline-derived CDR1 and CDR2 are SGHAT and FQNNGV. Trimming pared 5 bases from V and 0 bases from J, leaving 14 bases between. The DNA for the CDR3 is TGTGCCAGCAGCGTAGGGACTGGGAGCTCCTACGAGCAGTACTTC. Its translation: CASSVGTGSSYEQYF.

The genes are TRBV18 and TRBJ2-7, with 9 positions matching TRBD1. Per the germline V gene, CDR1 is KGHSH and CDR2 is LQKENI. J lost 3 bases, V lost 4 bases, and 10 bases had no gene match. The CDR3 consists of 16 residues. The CDR3 region is CASSQAAGTGFYEQYF. CDR3 bases: TGTGCCAGCTCACAAGCGGCCGGGACAGGGTTCTACGAGCAGTACTTC.

The chain uses TRBV4-3 and TRBJ2-2; the match to TRBD2 covers 10 bases. The CDR3 totals 18 residues. Germline lookup yields CDR1 LGHNA and CDR2 YSLEER. Trimming cost V 0 bases and J 5 bases; bases outside gene matches: 9. For the CDR3, the DNA is TGCGCCAGCAGCCAAGATCCAGCGGGGGGGCCTCGAACCGGGGAGCTGTTTTTT. The encoded protein is CASSQDPAGGPRTGELFF.

This chain joins TRBV5-4 and TRBJ2-7; a possible D gene is TRBD2 (5 bases). CDR1 and CDR2 from the germline V gene are SGHNT and YYREEE (reference sequence). V lost 0 bases, J lost 3 bases, and 13 bases lay in between. The CDR3 sequence is 15 residues long. CDR3 coding DNA: TGTGCCAGCAGCTTGGCCGGGGTGGAAAACTACGAGCAGTACTTC. It yields the protein CASSLAGVENYEQYF. Together with reference TRBV5-4 and TRBJ2-7, the CDR3 gives the full variable domain: ETGVTQSPTHLIKTRGQQVTLRCSSQSGHNTVSWYQQALGQGPQFIFQYYREEENGRGNFPPRFSGLQFPNYSSELNVNALELDDSALYLCASSLAGVENYEQYFGPGTRLTVT.

CDR3 protein: CASSLSDRGHEQYF. The DNA of the CDR3 is TGTGCCAGCAGTCTCTCCGACAGGGGCCACGAGCAGTACTTC. The chain recombines TRBV27 with TRBJ2-7; 8 positions match TRBD1. Germline-derived CDR1 and CDR2 are MNHEY and SMNVEV (reference sequence). V was clipped by 5 bases and J by 5 bases; unmatched bases: 8. The CDR3 contains 14 residues.

V and J are TRBV25-1 and TRBJ2-1, with 8 bases identical to TRBD2. Trimming cost V 5 bases and J 5 bases; bases outside gene matches: 14. Germline V gene data show CDR1 as MGHDK and CDR2 as SYGVNS. This CDR3 is built from 17 residues. Here the CDR3 reads CASSIRSGTRSNNEQFF. In DNA form, the CDR3 reads TGTGCCAGCAGTATCCGGTCCGGGACTAGATCTAACAATGAGCAGTTCTTC.

The chain couples TRBV27 to TRBJ2-1; 8 positions match TRBD1. With V trimmed by 5 bases and J by 2 bases, 5 bases remained unmatched. Germline values: CDR1 MNHEY, CDR2 SMNVEV (reference sequence). The CDR3 loop spans 15 amino acids. The CDR3 region has the DNA TGTGCCAGCAGTCCGCGGACAGGGACCTACAATGAGCAGTTCTTC. This codes for CASSPRTGTYNEQFF.

V and J are TRBV4-1 and TRBJ2-2, with TRBD2 matching over 10 bases. V lost 5 bases to trimming and J lost 5 bases; unmatched junction nucleotides: 11. Germline V gene lookup returns CDR1 MGHRA and CDR2 YSYEKL. The CDR3 consists of 17 residues. The chain's CDR3 is CASSYTLAGGGTGELFF. CDR3 DNA sequence: TGCGCCAGCAGCTACACTTTAGCGGGAGGCGGGACCGGGGAGCTGTTTTTT.

The V gene is TRBV11-3, the J gene TRBJ2-3, with 8 bases lining up with TRBD2. The CDR3 loop spans 19 amino acids. J gave up 2 bases and V 4 bases, and 17 bases lay outside the gene matches. Germline V gene lookup returns CDR1 SGHNT and CDR2 YENEEA. CDR3 sequence (DNA): TGTGCCAGCAGCTCCTCCGACTTGACCAGCGGGAGCGTCACAGATACGCAGTATTTT. Protein: CASSSSDLTSGSVTDTQYF.

The chain uses TRBV30 and TRBJ2-5; no firm D call. CDR3 length: 12 amino acids. Looked up from germline, CDR1 is GTSNPN and CDR2 is SVGIG (reference sequence). Trimming stripped 3 bases from V and 0 bases from J, with 5 bases between. CDR3 sequence reads: CAWSQNQETQYF. In nucleotides, the CDR3 is TGTGCCTGGAGCCAAAACCAAGAGACCCAGTACTTC.

The CDR3 sequence: CASSSKQDRGHEQYF. As DNA, the CDR3 is TGTGCCAGCAGCTCGAAGCAGGACAGGGGGCACGAGCAGTACTTC. This sequence joins TRBV7-2 and TRBJ2-7, with 11 nucleotides matching TRBD1. Per the germline V gene, CDR1 is SGHTA and CDR2 is FQGNSA. CDR3 length equals 15 residues. J was trimmed by 5 bases and V by 4 bases; bases with no gene match: 7.